This T cell receptor (beta chain) was profiled in a study of regulatory T cells in long-lasting Graves disease. Study-level findings and limits: A reduction in accuracy may have resulted from the small sample size.

Described time point: newly diagnosed GD, antithyroid drugs for less than 3 months. After RNA was extracted from PBMCs, the TCR library was made from it. Tubes containing EDTA received roughly 8.8 milliliters of drawn peripheral blood. Germline loops: CDR1 KGHSH, CDR2 LQKENI. This CDR3 spans 15 amino acids. V gave up 6 bases and J gave up 1 base; unmatched junction bases: 6. Arm-PCR of CDR3 regions and iRepertoire HTBI primers were the basis on which TCR beta libraries were built. TCRdb re-derived calls from the multiplex PCR reads in MiXCR, one entry per CDR3 protein. The sample carries approximately 540,000 distinct CDR3 sequences, more than 10% recorded once. A word on this clonotype: The target antigen is unknown.

A further study also used this sample, focusing on T cells in Graves' hyperthyroidism and ophthalmopathy. That paper notes: The HTBI primer set served for first-round RT-PCR of the TCR CDR3. The model made its ophthalmopathy prediction, and onset followed a median about 5.9 months later.

V gene TRBV18 combines with J gene TRBJ2-1; 7 positions match TRBD2. This receptor was obtained from a woman aged 25-40 years with Graves disease. This material consisted of peripheral blood mononuclear cells (PBMCs), taken at new diagnosis, from a patient treated with antithyroid drugs. CDR3 residues: CASSPGSGSYNEQFF. The CDR3 nucleotides are TGTGCCAGCTCCCCGGGTAGCGGGTCCTACAATGAGCAGTTCTTC.